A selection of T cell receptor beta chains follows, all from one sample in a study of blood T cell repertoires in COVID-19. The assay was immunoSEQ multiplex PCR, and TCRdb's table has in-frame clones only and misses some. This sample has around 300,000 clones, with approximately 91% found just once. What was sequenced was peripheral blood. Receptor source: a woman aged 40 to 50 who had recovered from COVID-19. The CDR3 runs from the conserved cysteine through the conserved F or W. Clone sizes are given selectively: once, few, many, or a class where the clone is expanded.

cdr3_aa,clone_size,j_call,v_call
CASSQALAGGWYEQYF,-,TRBJ2-7,TRBV4-1
CASSLGGSPDTQYF,-,TRBJ2-3,TRBV5-1
CASADRAYEQYF,-,TRBJ2-7,TRBV4-1
CASSLGTGDTEAFF,-,TRBJ1-1,TRBV11-2
CAWSRTGTYEQYF,-,TRBJ2-7,TRBV30
CASSFGPALEQFF,few,TRBJ2-1,TRBV12-3/TRBV12-4
CASSVQGINEQYF,-,TRBJ2-7,TRBV5-1
CASSLRGDTQYF,few,TRBJ2-3,TRBV12-3/TRBV12-4
CASSIIGGDIQYF,-,TRBJ2-4,TRBV19
CATSTVGLGFGYTF,-,TRBJ1-2,TRBV27
CASSARTGVSSEQYF,-,TRBJ2-7,TRBV3-1/TRBV3-2
CASSLTSGPSYNEQFF,once,TRBJ2-1,TRBV6-2/TRBV6-3
CASSLATSGRETQYF,-,TRBJ2-5,TRBV7-2
CASSFGTVLNEKLFF,-,TRBJ1-4,TRBV5-1
CASSQEITGLAGVPYEQYF,once,TRBJ2-7,TRBV4-2
CASSPGRNSYNEQFF,-,TRBJ2-1,TRBV11-2
CASSVGPSSYNEQFF,-,TRBJ2-1,TRBV9
CASSKVTSVGEQYF,once,TRBJ2-7,TRBV21-1
CASSQGGGPLGEQYF,few,TRBJ2-7,TRBV4-1
CASSPGSGFYEQYF,-,TRBJ2-7,TRBV7-2
CAWSAGTGGYEKLFF,-,TRBJ1-4,TRBV30
CASSLSPPGTLIESGYTF,-,TRBJ1-2,TRBV28
CASSIVGSSPEAFF,-,TRBJ1-1,TRBV19
CASSEVPGTGVEKLFF,-,TRBJ1-4,TRBV6-1
CAISEDITEAFF,-,TRBJ1-1,TRBV10-3
CASRAGVNTGELFF,-,TRBJ2-2,TRBV2
CASSRAMPGLAGRPASTDTQYF,-,TRBJ2-3,TRBV3-1/TRBV3-2
CASSVEGRGDSPLHF,-,TRBJ1-6,TRBV9
CASTGEAYEQYF,once,TRBJ2-7,TRBV12-3/TRBV12-4
CASSQGTSIRMGTGELFF,-,TRBJ2-2,TRBV3-1/TRBV3-2
CASSEYRASYGYTF,-,TRBJ1-2,TRBV2
CSVEEGRATKNIQYF,-,TRBJ2-4,TRBV29-1
CASSEGVGSNQPQHF,-,TRBJ1-5,TRBV6-1
CASKRTGADYGYTF,-,TRBJ1-2,TRBV6-5
CASRRLAGVPANTGELFF,-,TRBJ2-2,TRBV27
CASSNPSDRVHEQYF,-,TRBJ2-7,TRBV19
CASCLWGGAGGPLHF,-,TRBJ1-6,TRBV2
CASSTSDSPYEQYF,-,TRBJ2-7,TRBV27
CASSLVQYNEQFF,-,TRBJ2-1,TRBV7-7
CASSQGVGAQETQYF,few,TRBJ2-5,TRBV3-1/TRBV3-2
CASSEYLGMGHPNTEAFF,-,TRBJ1-1,TRBV25-1
CASSFREPPPPDTQYF,-,TRBJ2-3,TRBV7-6
CASSQGQGAFGYTF,-,TRBJ1-2,TRBV7-6
CASSQERSGRARADTQYF,-,TRBJ2-3,TRBV4-2
CASNPRQGAFAEAFF,-,TRBJ1-1,TRBV19
CSVEGSDRSYNEQFF,-,TRBJ2-1,TRBV29-1
CASSPRSGTGRPRANEKLFF,-,TRBJ1-4,TRBV27
CASSSAGGRWNEQFF,once,TRBJ2-1,TRBV7-2
CASSPTGTGATYEQYF,-,TRBJ2-7,TRBV18
CAISGSPYNEQFF,-,TRBJ2-1,TRBV10-3
CASSSQTDTGELFF,-,TRBJ2-2,TRBV6-5
CASSLTSGKTGSYEQYF,-,TRBJ2-7,TRBV11-2
CASSQDPLTGDTEAFF,-,TRBJ1-1,TRBV4-1